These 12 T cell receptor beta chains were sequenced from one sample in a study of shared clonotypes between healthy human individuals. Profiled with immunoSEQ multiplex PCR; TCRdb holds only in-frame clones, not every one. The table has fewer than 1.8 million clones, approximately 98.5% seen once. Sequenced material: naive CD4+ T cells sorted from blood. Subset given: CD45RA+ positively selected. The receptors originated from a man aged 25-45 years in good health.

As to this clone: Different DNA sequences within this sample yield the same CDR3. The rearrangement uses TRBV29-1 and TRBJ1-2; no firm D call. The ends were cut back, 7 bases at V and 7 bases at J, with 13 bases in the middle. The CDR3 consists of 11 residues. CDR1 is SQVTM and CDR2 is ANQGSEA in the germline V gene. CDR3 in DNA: TGCAGCGCGGGCACGGGCCGTGGCTACACCTTC. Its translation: CSAGTGRGYTF.

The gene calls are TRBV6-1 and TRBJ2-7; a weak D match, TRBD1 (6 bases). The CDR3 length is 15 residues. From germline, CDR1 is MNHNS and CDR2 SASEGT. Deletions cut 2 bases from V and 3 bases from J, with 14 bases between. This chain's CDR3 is CASSERYDRFYEQYF. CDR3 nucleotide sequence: TGTGCCAGCAGTGAAAGGTACGACAGGTTCTACGAGCAGTACTTC.

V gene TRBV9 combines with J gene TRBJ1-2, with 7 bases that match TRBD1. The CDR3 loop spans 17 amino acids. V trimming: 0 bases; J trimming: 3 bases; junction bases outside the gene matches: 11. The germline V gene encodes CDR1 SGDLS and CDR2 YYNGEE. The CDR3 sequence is CASSVDGEDRTDYGYTF. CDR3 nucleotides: TGTGCCAGCAGCGTAGATGGGGAGGACAGGACCGACTATGGCTACACCTTC. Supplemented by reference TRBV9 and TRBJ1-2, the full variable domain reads DSGVTQTPKHLITATGQRVTLRCSPRSGDLSVYWYQQSLDQGLQFLIQYYNGEERAKGNILERFSAQQFPDLHSELNLSSLELGDSALYFCASSVDGEDRTDYGYTFGSGTRLTVV.

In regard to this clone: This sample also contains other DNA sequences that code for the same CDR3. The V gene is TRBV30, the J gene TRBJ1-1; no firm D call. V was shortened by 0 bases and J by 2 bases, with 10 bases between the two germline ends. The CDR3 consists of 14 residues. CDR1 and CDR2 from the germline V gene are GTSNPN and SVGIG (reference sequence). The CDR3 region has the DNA TGTGCCTGGAGTGTACGTCGGGGTAACACTGAAGCTTTCTTT. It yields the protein CAWSVRRGNTEAFF.

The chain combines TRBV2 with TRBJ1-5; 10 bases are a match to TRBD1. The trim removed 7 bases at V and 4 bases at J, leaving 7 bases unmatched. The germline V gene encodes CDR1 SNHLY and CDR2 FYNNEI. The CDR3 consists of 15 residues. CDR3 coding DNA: TGTGCCAGCAAAGGAGTGGGACAGGGGAATCAGCCCCAGCATTTT. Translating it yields CASKGVGQGNQPQHF.

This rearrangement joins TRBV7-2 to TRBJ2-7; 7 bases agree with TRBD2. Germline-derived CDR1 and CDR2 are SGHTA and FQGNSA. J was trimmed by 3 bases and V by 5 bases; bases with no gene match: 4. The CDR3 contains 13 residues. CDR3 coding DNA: TGTGCCAGCAGCCCCGCGGGAGTCTACGAGCAGTACTTC. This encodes CASSPAGVYEQYF.

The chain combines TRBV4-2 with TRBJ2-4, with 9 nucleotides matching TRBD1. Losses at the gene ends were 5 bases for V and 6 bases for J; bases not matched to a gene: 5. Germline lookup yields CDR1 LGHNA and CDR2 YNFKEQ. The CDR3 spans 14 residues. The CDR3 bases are TGTGCCAGCAGCGCCCGGACAGGGGTAAACATTCAGTACTTC. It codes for CASSARTGVNIQYF.

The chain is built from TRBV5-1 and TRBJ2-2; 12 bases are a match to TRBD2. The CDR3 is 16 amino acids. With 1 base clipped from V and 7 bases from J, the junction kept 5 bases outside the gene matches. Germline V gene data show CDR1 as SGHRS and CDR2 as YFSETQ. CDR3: CASSLQTSGRRGELFF. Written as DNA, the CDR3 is TGCGCCAGCAGCTTGCAGACTAGCGGGAGACGCGGGGAGCTGTTTTTT.

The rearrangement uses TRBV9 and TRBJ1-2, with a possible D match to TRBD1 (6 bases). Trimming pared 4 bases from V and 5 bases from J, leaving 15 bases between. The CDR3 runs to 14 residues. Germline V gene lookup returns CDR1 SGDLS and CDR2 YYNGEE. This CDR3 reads CASSSRTELYGYTF. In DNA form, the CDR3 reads TGTGCCAGCAGCTCCCGGACAGAATTGTATGGCTACACCTTC.

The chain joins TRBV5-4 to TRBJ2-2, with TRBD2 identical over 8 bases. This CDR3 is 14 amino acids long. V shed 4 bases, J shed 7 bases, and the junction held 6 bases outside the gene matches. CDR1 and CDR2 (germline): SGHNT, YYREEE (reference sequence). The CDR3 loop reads CASSTRTSIGELFF. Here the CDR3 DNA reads TGTGCCAGCAGCACCCGGACTAGCATCGGGGAGCTGTTTTTT.

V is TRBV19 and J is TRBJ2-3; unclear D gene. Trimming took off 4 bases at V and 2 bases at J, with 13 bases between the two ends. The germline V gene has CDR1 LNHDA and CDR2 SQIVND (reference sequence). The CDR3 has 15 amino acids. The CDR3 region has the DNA TGTGCCAGTAGTACCCCAACGGGCCTCACAGATACGCAGTATTTT. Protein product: CASSTPTGLTDTQYF.

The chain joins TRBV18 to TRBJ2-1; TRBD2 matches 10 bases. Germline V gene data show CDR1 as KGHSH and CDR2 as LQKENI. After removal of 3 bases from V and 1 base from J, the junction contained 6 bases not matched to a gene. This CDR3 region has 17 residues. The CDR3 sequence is CASSPASGSSSYNEQFF. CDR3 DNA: TGTGCCAGCTCACCGGCTAGCGGGAGTTCGTCCTACAATGAGCAGTTCTTC.